The 20 T cell receptor beta chains given below trace back to one sample, sequenced in a study of blood T cell repertoires in COVID-19. The data were produced by immunoSEQ multiplex PCR, yet TCRdb's version contains in-frame clones alone and is incomplete. The sample includes 150,000 to 200,000 clones, approximately 80% of them seen just once. Sequencing was performed on PBMCs or T cells enriched from blood (not recorded which). The source of these receptors is a woman in her forties or fifties who had recovered from COVID-19.

This sequence joins TRBV15 and TRBJ1-1; a possible D gene is TRBD1 (5 bases). The V end lost 3 bases, the J end lost 4 bases, and 9 bases lay between the germline ends. In germline, CDR1 is LNHNV, CDR2 YYDKDF (reference sequence). There are 13 residues in the CDR3. The CDR3: CATSSRGTTEAFF. As DNA, the CDR3 is TGTGCCACCAGCAGTCGGGGGACCACTGAAGCTTTCTTT.

The rearrangement links TRBV5-1 to TRBJ1-6; 11 bases agree with TRBD1. Germline trimming cut 4 bases from V and 9 bases from J; bases unmatched to any gene: 3. Germline V gene lookup returns CDR1 SGHRS and CDR2 YFSETQ. This CDR3 region has 14 residues. The CDR3 sequence: CASSLGTGGSPLHF. Written as DNA, the CDR3 is TGCGCCAGCAGCCTCGGGACAGGGGGTTCACCCCTCCACTTT. Full variable domain (missing parts from reference TRBV5-1 and TRBJ1-6): KAGVTQTPRYLIKTRGQQVTLSCSPISGHRSVSWYQQTPGQGLQFLFEYFSETQRNKGNFPGRFSGRQFSNSRSEMNVSTLELGDSALYLCASSLGTGGSPLHFGNGTRLTVT.

This clone was counted ten times or more. Other nucleotide sequences in the sample specify the same CDR3. This chain joins TRBV11-3 and TRBJ1-1; D is undetermined. V was pared by 5 bases and J by 2 bases, with 12 bases between. CDR1 is SGHNT and CDR2 is YENEEA in the germline V gene. CDR3 size: 14 residues. The CDR3 nucleotides are TGTGCCAGCAGCCCCGGACGGGGAAACACTGAAGCTTTCTTT. Protein: CASSPGRGNTEAFF.

The V call is TRBV28, the J call TRBJ1-1; 8 bases fit TRBD1. V lost 1 base and J lost 6; bases outside the gene matches: 4. The germline CDR1 and CDR2 sequences are MDHEN and SYDVKM. The CDR3 runs to 14 residues. The CDR3, as DNA: TGTGCCAGCAGTTTATCTGGGACAGGACCTGAAGCTTTCTTT. It codes for CASSLSGTGPEAFF.

This clone has a handful of counts. The V gene is TRBV9, the J gene TRBJ2-3, with a weak D call TRBD1 (6 bases). V was clipped by 4 bases and J by 2 bases, with 11 bases between them. The germline V gene encodes CDR1 SGDLS and CDR2 YYNGEE. The CDR3 spans 14 residues. The CDR3 DNA is TGTGCCAGCAGCTTACGGACAGACACAGATACGCAGTATTTT. Its protein product is CASSLRTDTDTQYF.

The table lists this clone with a count of one. The V gene is TRBV27, the J gene TRBJ2-3; D remains ambiguous. Germline CDR1 MNHEY, CDR2 SMNVEV (reference sequence). V was shortened by 5 bases and J by 2 bases, with 26 bases between the two germline ends. This CDR3 has 19 amino acids. This CDR3 is CASSPYIRPDPSTTDTQYF. The DNA for the CDR3 is TGTGCCAGCAGTCCATATATCCGACCAGACCCTAGTACCACAGATACGCAGTATTTT.

This clone was observed once. This chain uses TRBV7-3 with TRBJ2-1, with TRBD2 matching 8 bases. V shed 0 bases, J shed 9 bases, and the junction held 7 bases outside the gene matches. CDR3 length: 15 residues. Germline CDR1 SGHTA, CDR2 FQGTGA. The CDR3, as DNA: TGTGCCAGCAGCTTAACCCCGGGGGGGCATGGTGAGCAGTTCTTC. It specifies CASSLTPGGHGEQFF.

The chain links TRBV27 to TRBJ1-6; 7 nucleotides match TRBD1. Germline V gene sequence: CDR1 MNHEY, CDR2 SMNVEV (reference sequence). The CDR3 loop spans 13 amino acids. With V trimmed by 5 bases and J by 8 bases, 3 bases remained unmatched. The CDR3 loop is CASSEGADSPLHF. The CDR3 DNA follows: TGTGCCAGCAGTGAGGGGGCTGATTCACCCCTCCACTTT.

V usage is TRBV3-1 (or the pseudogene TRBV3-2) and J usage is TRBJ2-5, with 13 bases lining up with TRBD2. The CDR3 spans 14 residues. The V segment lost 3 bases and the J segment 5 bases; nucleotides outside the gene matches: 0. CDR1 and CDR2 (germline): LGHDT, YNNKEL (reference sequence). CDR3 in amino acids: CASSQTSGRETQYF. The CDR3 DNA reads TGTGCCAGCAGCCAGACTAGCGGGAGGGAGACCCAGTACTTC.

This clone was observed a single time. This chain uses TRBV3-1 (or the pseudogene TRBV3-2) with TRBJ2-2; TRBD2 aligns across 8 bases. The CDR3 sequence is 13 residues long. Per the germline V gene, CDR1 is LGHDT and CDR2 is YNNKEL (reference sequence). V shed 3 bases and J 8 bases; nucleotides not matched to a gene: 2. The CDR3 loop is CASSQTSAGELFF. The CDR3 nucleotides read TGTGCCAGCAGCCAGACTAGCGCAGGGGAGCTGTTTTTT.

The rearrangement links TRBV6-5 to TRBJ1-5; 9 bases align to TRBD1. J gave up 6 bases and V 7 bases, and 10 bases lay outside the gene matches. Germline V gene sequence: CDR1 MNHEY, CDR2 SVGAGI. The CDR3 runs to 15 residues. CDR3 bases: TGTGCCAGCACCCCCCGGGACAGGGCGGGTCAGCCCCAGCATTTT. It translates to CASTPRDRAGQPQHF.

V gene TRBV6-5 combines with J gene TRBJ2-5, with D unclear. V was trimmed by 6 bases and J by 1 base, leaving 12 bases between them. The V gene's germline CDR1 is MNHEY and CDR2 SVGAGI. This CDR3 has 14 residues. In nucleotides, the CDR3 is TGTGCCAGCAGGGAGTCGGTCGTCCAAGAGACCCAGTACTTC. This translates into CASRESVVQETQYF.

This clone was counted a few times. The V gene is TRBV4-2, the J gene TRBJ1-2; 7 nucleotides align to TRBD1. Germline loops: CDR1 LGHNA, CDR2 YNFKEQ. The trim removed 0 bases at V and 6 bases at J, leaving 7 bases unmatched. The CDR3 extends over 15 amino acids. CDR3 in DNA: TGTGCCAGCAGCCAAGAAAGAGGGGGCAGCCATGGCTACACCTTC. Translating gives CASSQERGGSHGYTF.

CDR3 sequence (DNA): TGTGCCAGCAGTTTCGGGGCGGGACTAGCGGGAGTGTACTACGAGCAGTACTTC. Translated, it gives CASSFGAGLAGVYYEQYF. The chain uses TRBV27 and TRBJ2-7; 14 positions match TRBD2. The length of the CDR3 is 18 residues. Germline CDR1 and CDR2: MNHEY and SMNVEV (reference sequence). V shed 3 bases and J 3 bases; nucleotides not matched to a gene: 10.

This clone is a singleton in its sample. J is TRBJ2-7 and V is TRBV15; 7 nucleotides align to TRBD1. V lost 0 bases and J lost 2; bases outside the gene matches: 7. Germline assignment: CDR1 LNHNV and CDR2 YYDKDF (reference sequence). The CDR3 totals 16 residues. The CDR3 region has the DNA TGTGCCACCAGCAGAGATAGACAGGGTTTCCCCTACGAGCAGTACTTC. It encodes CATSRDRQGFPYEQYF.

V gene TRBV11-2 combines with J gene TRBJ2-5, with 13 positions matching TRBD2. Germline V lookup: CDR1 SGHAT, CDR2 FQNNGV. CDR3 length: 17 residues. V gave up 5 bases and J gave up 1 base; unmatched junction bases: 7. CDR3 sequence (DNA): TGTGCCAGCAGCCCAGGGACTAGCGGGAACCTCCAAGAGACCCAGTACTTC. Protein sequence: CASSPGTSGNLQETQYF.

The gene calls are TRBV10-2 and TRBJ2-1; TRBD1 aligns across 9 bases. V shed 6 bases, J shed 8 bases, and the junction held 8 bases outside the gene matches. Germline CDR1 reads WSHSY; CDR2 reads SAAADI. The CDR3 is 14 residues long. CDR3 in amino acids: CASRDRGTSDEQFF. CDR3 sequence (DNA): TGCGCCAGCAGGGACAGGGGAACTTCCGATGAGCAGTTCTTC.

This chain links TRBV28 with TRBJ1-5, with 9 bases fitting TRBD1. CDR3 length equals 14 residues. Losses at the gene ends were 6 bases for V and 11 bases for J; bases not matched to a gene: 11. Germline V gene data show CDR1 as MDHEN and CDR2 as SYDVKM. CDR3 in amino acids: CASSPGQGRLSQHF. The CDR3 DNA is TGTGCCAGCAGCCCCGGACAGGGGCGTCTGTCCCAGCATTTT.

The chain employs TRBV28 and TRBJ1-2, with D possibly matching TRBD1 (5 bases). V lost 5 bases to trimming and J lost 7 bases, with 11 bases between them. The CDR3 runs 12 residues. CDR1 and CDR2 (germline): MDHEN, SYDVKM. The CDR3 DNA follows: TGTGCCAGCAGTCCCAACGGGGGTGGCTACACCTTC. This gives the protein CASSPNGGGYTF.

This chain connects TRBV19 to TRBJ1-5; D unresolved. Germline V lookup: CDR1 LNHDA, CDR2 SQIVND (reference sequence). The CDR3 runs to 16 residues. V lost 0 bases and J lost 0, with 9 bases in between. CDR3 sequence (DNA): TGTGCCAGTAGTATAGACCCGCGGTATAGCAATCAGCCCCAGCATTTT. Protein: CASSIDPRYSNQPQHF.